Listed below are T cell receptor beta chains from one sample, sequenced in a study of cytomegalovirus exposure and HLA in healthy donors. Clones were sequenced by immunoSEQ multiplex PCR, and TCRdb holds only the in-frame ones, with some missing. This sample yields 150,000 to 200,000 clones, of which 85% are seen a single time; 2% to 2.5% belongs to the top ten. Sequencing used PBMCs. The source is a man younger than 40 in good health and CMV-seropositive. Each CDR3 is given with its conserved first and last residue. A D gene is named only where the DNA matches it firmly. Not all rows give a size; the values are once, few, many and, for expanded clones, a class.

clone size	V gene	D gene	J gene	CDR3 protein	CDR3 DNA
-	TRBV4-1	-	TRBJ1-5	CASSQEPTFSNQPQHF	TGCGCCAGCAGCCAAGAACCCACTTTTAGCAATCAGCCCCAGCATTTT
-	TRBV6-5	TRBD1	TRBJ1-4	CASRPTGGLEKLFF	TGTGCCAGCAGACCTACAGGGGGGCTTGAAAAACTGTTTTTT
-	TRBV27	-	TRBJ1-2	CASSLSSGYGYTF	TGTGCCAGCAGTTTATCGAGTGGCTATGGCTACACCTTC
-	TRBV4-3	TRBD2	TRBJ2-5	CASSRLSGGQGETQYF	TGCGCCAGCAGCCGCCTTAGCGGGGGCCAAGGGGAGACCCAGTACTTC
-	TRBV27	TRBD1	TRBJ2-1	CASSLSAGTGGYNEQFF	TGTGCCAGCAGTTTAAGTGCCGGGACAGGGGGTTACAATGAGCAGTTCTTC
-	TRBV5-1	-	TRBJ2-3	CASSLEDSTYTDTQYF	TGCGCCAGCAGCTTGGAGGACAGTACGTACACAGATACGCAGTATTTT
once	TRBV6-5	-	TRBJ1-1	CASSFPGGTEAFF	TGTGCCAGCAGTTTCCCGGGGGGCACTGAAGCTTTCTTT
-	TRBV4-3	TRBD1	TRBJ1-1	CASSQDNQGENTEAFF	TGCGCCAGCAGCCAAGATAACCAGGGGGAGAACACTGAAGCTTTCTTT
-	TRBV13	-	TRBJ2-7	CASSPAGQGNSYEQYF	TGTGCCAGCAGCCCAGCTGGGCAGGGTAACTCCTACGAGCAGTACTTC
-	TRBV5-1	-	TRBJ1-1	CASSLIQANTEAFF	TGCGCCAGCAGCTTGATACAGGCTAACACTGAAGCTTTCTTT
-	TRBV27	TRBD2	TRBJ2-5	CASSRGGRETQYF	TGTGCCAGCAGCCGCGGGGGGAGGGAGACCCAGTACTTC
-	TRBV29-1	TRBD2	TRBJ2-4	CSVALRLAGIAKNIQYF	TGCAGCGTTGCCCTCCGGCTAGCGGGCATAGCCAAAAACATTCAGTACTTC
-	TRBV5-1	-	TRBJ2-1	CASSLALASRGGGYEQFF	TGCGCCAGCAGCTTGGCCTTGGCTAGCCGGGGAGGGGGATATGAGCAGTTCTTC
-	TRBV29-1	-	TRBJ2-7	CSVETGTAPYEQYF	TGCAGCGTTGAAACCGGGACTGCACCCTACGAGCAGTACTTC
-	TRBV6-5	TRBD1	TRBJ2-1	CASRSDRGREGFF	TGTGCCAGCAGATCGGACAGGGGGCGCGAGGGGTTCTTC
once	TRBV18	TRBD1	TRBJ1-6	CASSLSGDRGPPLHF	TGTGCCAGCTCACTCTCCGGGGACAGGGGGCCACCCCTCCACTTT
-	TRBV9	TRBD1	TRBJ1-2	CASSDRQGELYGYTF	TGTGCCAGCAGCGATCGACAGGGAGAACTCTATGGCTACACCTTC
-	TRBV19	TRBD2	TRBJ2-1	CASSKLAGYNEQFF	TGTGCCAGTAGTAAGCTAGCGGGTTACAATGAGCAGTTCTTC
-	TRBV9	-	TRBJ1-6	CASSPGHNNSPLHF	TGTGCCAGCAGCCCGGGACACAATAATTCACCCCTCCACTTT
-	TRBV4-3	-	TRBJ1-1	CASSQDRLRLNTEAFF	TGCGCCAGCAGCCAAGATCGGTTACGGTTGAACACTGAAGCTTTCTTT
-	TRBV27	-	TRBJ2-7	CASSLSSTEYEQYF	TGTGCCAGCAGTTTATCTTCAACGGAGTACGAGCAGTACTTC
-	TRBV10-3	TRBD1	TRBJ1-4	CAISDVTGGDEKLFF	TGTGCCATCAGTGATGTGACAGGGGGGGATGAAAAACTGTTTTTT
-	TRBV6-1	-	TRBJ2-5	CASSEYGGGSQETQYF	TGTGCCAGCAGTGAATACGGCGGAGGGAGCCAAGAGACCCAGTACTTC
few	TRBV5-4	TRBD2	TRBJ2-7	CASRPVGGEQYF	TGTGCCAGCAGACCGGTCGGGGGGGAGCAGTACTTC
once	TRBV27	TRBD2	TRBJ2-3	CASSRSGGGGDTQYF	TGTGCCAGCAGTCGTAGCGGGGGGGGTGGAGATACGCAGTATTTT
-	TRBV29-1	-	TRBJ1-1	CSGNLMTLPEAFF	TGCAGCGGGAACCTCATGACACTGCCTGAAGCTTTCTTT
once	TRBV9	TRBD2	TRBJ2-5	CASSVMSSGGPQQETQYF	TGTGCCAGCAGCGTAATGTCTAGCGGGGGGCCTCAACAAGAGACCCAGTACTTC
-	TRBV27	-	TRBJ2-5	CASSSGETQYF	TGTGCCAGCAGTTCCGGGGAGACCCAGTACTTC
-	TRBV7-2	TRBD2	TRBJ2-5	CASSRIAGGLETQYF	TGTGCCAGCAGCCGGATAGCGGGGGGGCTAGAGACCCAGTACTTC
few	TRBV18	-	TRBJ1-6	CASSPPSRGGSPLHF	TGTGCCAGCTCACCACCGTCCAGGGGTGGTTCACCCCTCCACTTT
-	TRBV7-9	TRBD2	TRBJ2-1	CASSLPQVAGGLEQFF	TGTGCCAGCAGCTTACCCCAGGTAGCGGGGGGGTTGGAGCAGTTCTTC
-	TRBV25-1	TRBD2	TRBJ2-3	CASRGRLATDTQYF	TGTGCCAGCAGGGGCCGACTAGCGACAGATACGCAGTATTTT
once	TRBV2	-	TRBJ1-6	CASSEARPSSYNSPLHF	TGTGCCAGCAGTGAAGCGAGGCCGAGCTCCTATAATTCACCCCTCCACTTT
-	TRBV27	TRBD2	TRBJ2-1	CASRGTSGTRGYNEQFF	TGTGCCAGCCGGGGTACCTCCGGGACTAGAGGCTACAATGAGCAGTTCTTC